This T cell receptor beta chain came from a study of cytomegalovirus exposure and HLA in healthy donors. Germline-derived CDR1 and CDR2 are SQVTM and ANQGSEA. The CDR3 spans 11 residues. V was shortened by 4 bases and J by 7 bases, with 8 bases between the two germline ends. General study findings and limits: TCR beta V- and J-gene trimming was later associated with a missense DCLRE1C variant.

About this clone: Its antigen is not known.

60 Vbeta and 13 Jbeta primers were used in PCR. Only in-frame clones appear in the TCRdb table, and some are missing; sequencing was by immunoSEQ multiplex PCR. The sample shows about 120,000 clones, 74% of them seen only once. The receptor comes from a human donor in good health. The sequencing sample was made of PBMCs. The J gene is TRBJ2-1, the V gene TRBV29-1; D may be TRBD1 (6 bases). CDR3 loop: CSVARGNEQFF. The DNA of the CDR3 is TGCAGCGTTGCCAGGGGAAATGAGCAGTTCTTC.